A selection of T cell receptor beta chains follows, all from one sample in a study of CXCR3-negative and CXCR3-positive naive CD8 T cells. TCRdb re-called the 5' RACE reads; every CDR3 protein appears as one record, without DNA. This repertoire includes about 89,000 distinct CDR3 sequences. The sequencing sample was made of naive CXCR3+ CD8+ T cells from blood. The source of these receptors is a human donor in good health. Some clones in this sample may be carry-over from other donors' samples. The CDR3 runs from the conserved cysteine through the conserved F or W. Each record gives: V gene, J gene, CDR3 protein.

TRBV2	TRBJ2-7	CATLNLDRYYEQYF
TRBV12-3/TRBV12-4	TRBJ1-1	CASSLVAAKNTEAFF
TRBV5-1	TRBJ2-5	CASSLATGEETQYF
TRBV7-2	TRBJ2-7	CASSILAGDYEQYF
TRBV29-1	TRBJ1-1	CSVVRREGTEAFF
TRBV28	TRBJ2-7	CASSFRGVTYEQYF
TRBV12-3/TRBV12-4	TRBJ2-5	CASSLIRGPEETQYF
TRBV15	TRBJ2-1	CATSRDFPQDEQFF
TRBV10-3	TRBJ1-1	CAIRDQLNTEAFF
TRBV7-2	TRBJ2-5	CASSNRLAGELETQYF
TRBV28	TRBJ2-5	CASSFRGRRSEETQYF
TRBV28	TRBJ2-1	CASFSGILGLVNEQFF
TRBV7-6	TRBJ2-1	CASSLEGRGGDEQFF
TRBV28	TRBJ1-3	CASSLDAGFSGNTIYF
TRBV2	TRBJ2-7	CASNVVDEQYF
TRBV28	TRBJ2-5	CASSFVTSSHPETQYF
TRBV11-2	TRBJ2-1	CASSFFIRDEQFF
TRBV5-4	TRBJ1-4	CASSLDMGSEKLFF
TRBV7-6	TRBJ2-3	CASSFAQGRGDTDTQYF
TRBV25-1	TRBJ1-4	CASSGDSNEKLFF
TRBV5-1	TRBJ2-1	CASSLDGAPGNEQFF
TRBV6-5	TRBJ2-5	CASSYFGPQETQYF
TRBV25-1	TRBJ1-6	CASSGRQGGSPLHF
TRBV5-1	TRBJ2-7	CASSLPGRDEQYF
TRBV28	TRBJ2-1	CASSFFGMGPRGQFF
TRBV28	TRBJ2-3	CASSSGPFTSGGYTDTQYF
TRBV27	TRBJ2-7	CASNPAGGSYEQYF
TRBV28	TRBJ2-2	CASSITGLVGELFF
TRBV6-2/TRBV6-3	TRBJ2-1	CASRTYPRRSYNEQFF
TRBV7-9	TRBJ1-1	CASSFWTGNTEAFF
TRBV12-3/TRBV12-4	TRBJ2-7	CASSWAISSYEQYF
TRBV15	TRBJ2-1	CATSRTEYNEQFF
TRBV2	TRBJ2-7	CASSGDNSYEQYF
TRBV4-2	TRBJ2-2	CASSQGDTFTGELFF
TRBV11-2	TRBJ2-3	CASSSAASGTDTQYF
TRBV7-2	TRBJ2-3	CASSSRDISDTQYF
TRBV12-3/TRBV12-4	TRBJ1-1	CASSLERRRDTEAFF
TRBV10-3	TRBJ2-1	CATNGGAGDEQFF
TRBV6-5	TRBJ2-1	CASSPSWGPREQFF
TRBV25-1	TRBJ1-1	CASSETGGGTEAFF
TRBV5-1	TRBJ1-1	CASSWGGAATEAFF
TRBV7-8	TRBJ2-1	CASSGSGTSGRASSYNEQFF